Listed below are T cell receptor beta chains from one sample, sequenced in a study of OX40 agonist ivuxolimab in advanced cancers. Sequencing used immunoSEQ multiplex PCR; TCRdb keeps in-frame clones, though not all of them. The sample yields approximately 43,000 clones, about 82% seen once. Material: CD4+ or CD8+ T cells sorted from blood, obtained in a trial of the OX40 agonist ivuxolimab. Receptors originate from an adult with an advanced solid tumor such as melanoma, head and neck, liver or kidney cancer. Both conserved end residues are part of each CDR3. The D gene is left open where the match is weak. Clone sizes are given selectively: once, few, many, or a class where the clone is expanded.

D gene | clone size | J gene | V gene | CDR3 protein | CDR3 DNA
. | . | TRBJ1-2 | TRBV30 | CAWGERPGGGYTF | TGTGCCTGGGGAGAAAGGCCAGGTGGAGGCTACACCTTC
. | . | TRBJ1-5 | TRBV6-1 | CASSELLGERGLNQPQHF | TGTGCCAGCAGTGAGTTATTAGGTGAAAGGGGACTCAATCAGCCCCAGCATTTT
TRBD1 | . | TRBJ1-2 | TRBV30 | CAWSVGQRNTF | TGTGCCTGGAGTGTGGGACAGAGGAACACCTTC
. | . | TRBJ1-2 | TRBV28 | CASSTGLNYGYTF | TGTGCCAGCAGTACAGGACTAAACTATGGCTACACCTTC
. | . | TRBJ1-1 | TRBV4-2 | CASSHPEMNTEAFF | TGTGCCAGCAGCCATCCCGAAATGAACACTGAAGCTTTCTTT
TRBD2 | once | TRBJ2-7 | TRBV5-5 | CATGLAGGPEQYF | TGTGCCACTGGACTAGCGGGAGGGCCGGAGCAGTACTTC
. | . | TRBJ1-2 | TRBV29-1 | CSAYGRVTNYGYTF | TGCAGCGCCTATGGGCGGGTTACTAACTATGGCTACACCTTC
TRBD2 | . | TRBJ2-5 | TRBV7-6 | CASSHSATSSQETQYF | TGTGCCAGCAGCCACTCCGCGACTAGCAGCCAAGAGACCCAGTACTTC
TRBD1 | . | TRBJ2-5 | TRBV2 | CASSAWTGQRKTQYF | TGTGCCAGCAGTGCTTGGACAGGTCAGAGGAAGACCCAGTACTTC
. | . | TRBJ2-7 | TRBV7-8 | CASSLGHGVYEQYF | TGTGCCAGCAGCCTCGGACATGGGGTCTACGAGCAGTACTTC
TRBD1 | . | TRBJ2-1 | TRBV9 | CASSVPLLGTGGEGAYNEQFF | TGTGCCAGCAGCGTACCCCTCCTGGGGACAGGGGGCGAAGGAGCCTACAATGAGCAGTTCTTC
TRBD2 | . | TRBJ2-7 | TRBV6-4 | CAKYGTSGRATGYEQYF | TGTGCCAAATACGGGACTAGCGGGAGGGCCACGGGTTACGAGCAGTACTTC
. | . | TRBJ1-1 | TRBV7-9 | CASSPSGQFTEAFF | TGTGCCAGCAGCCCTTCCGGACAGTTCACTGAAGCTTTCTTT
TRBD2 | . | TRBJ2-7 | TRBV9 | CASSPRTSASYEQYF | TGTGCCAGCAGCCCTAGGACTAGCGCTTCCTACGAGCAGTACTTC
. | once | TRBJ2-6 | TRBV28 | CASSPTGLGGANVLTF | TGTGCCAGCAGTCCTACAGGGCTGGGTGGGGCCAACGTCCTGACTTTC
. | . | TRBJ2-1 | TRBV12-5 | CASGTLQGLNEQFF | TGTGCTAGTGGTACATTACAGGGTCTCAATGAGCAGTTCTTC
. | . | TRBJ1-1 | TRBV19 | CATMGSTEAFF | TGTGCCACCATGGGGTCCACTGAAGCTTTCTTT
. | . | TRBJ2-4 | TRBV9 | CASSNQGAKNIQYF | TGTGCCAGCAGCAACCAGGGAGCCAAAAACATTCAGTACTTC
. | . | TRBJ2-6 | TRBV13 | CASSLGYPAGANVLTF | TGTGCCAGCAGCTTAGGCTACCCGGCGGGGGCCAACGTCCTGACTTTC
. | once | TRBJ1-5 | TRBV29-1 | CSLPPVGMANQPQHF | TGCAGCCTACCGCCCGTGGGTATGGCAAATCAGCCCCAGCATTTT
TRBD1 | . | TRBJ1-4 | TRBV15 | CATSRDLQGALGPTNEKLFF | TGTGCCACCAGCAGAGATCTACAGGGGGCGCTAGGGCCAACTAATGAAAAACTGTTTTTT
. | . | TRBJ1-1 | TRBV27 | CASSLGTRVNTEAFF | TGTGCCAGCAGTTTGGGAACGAGGGTGAACACTGAAGCTTTCTTT
. | . | TRBJ1-3 | TRBV6-6 | CASRPRGSGNTIYF | TGTGCCAGCAGACCCCGCGGATCTGGAAACACCATATATTTT
. | . | TRBJ1-2 | TRBV5-4 | CASSLGAEGPNYGYTF | TGTGCCAGCAGCTTGGGGGCAGAGGGCCCTAACTATGGCTACACCTTC
. | . | TRBJ1-1 | TRBV2 | CASSGLDGNTEAFF | TGTGCCAGCAGTGGGCTGGACGGAAACACTGAAGCTTTCTTT
TRBD2 | once | TRBJ2-1 | TRBV6-1 | CASSDHLAESYNEQFF | TGTGCCAGCAGTGACCACCTAGCGGAGTCTTACAATGAGCAGTTCTTC
TRBD1 | . | TRBJ2-5 | TRBV7-9 | CASSPTPGQGYF | TGTGCCAGCAGCCCTACCCCCGGACAGGGTTACTTC
TRBD1 | . | TRBJ1-2 | TRBV19 | CASNPGTGGYGYTF | TGTGCCAGTAATCCCGGGACAGGGGGCTATGGCTACACCTTC
. | . | TRBJ2-2 | TRBV19 | CASSPRLTGAVGTGELFF | TGTGCCAGTAGTCCTCGACTGACAGGAGCGGTGGGCACCGGGGAGCTGTTTTTT